One sample yielded the 6 T cell receptor beta chains listed below, sequenced in a study of long-term antiretroviral therapy in people with HIV. Researchers ran immunoSEQ v3.0 at survey level. Sequencing used immunoSEQ multiplex PCR; TCRdb keeps in-frame clones, though not all of them. The sample has roughly 24,000 clones; under 90% are singletons. The material sequenced was unsorted PBMCs, taken 1.8 years before starting antiretroviral therapy. The receptors originated from a woman in her thirties with HIV.

The rearrangement uses TRBV9 and TRBJ1-2; D gene unclear. V gave up 3 bases and J gave up 8 bases, with 17 bases separating them. The CDR3 is 14 amino acids. Germline lookup yields CDR1 SGDLS and CDR2 YYNGEE. The CDR3 spells CASSAQTTNLGYTF. CDR3 DNA: TGTGCCAGCAGCGCCCAGACGACCAACTTGGGCTACACCTTC.

CDR3 DNA sequence: TGTGCCAGCAGTTACTCGCTGATTTATGGCTACACCTTC. This sequence encodes CASSYSLIYGYTF. The rearrangement joins TRBV6-5 to TRBJ1-2; the D is unclear. Germline CDR1 is MNHEY and CDR2 is SVGAGI. Trimming shortened V by 0 bases and J by 5 bases, and 7 bases separated the two germline ends. The CDR3 contains 13 residues.

This chain uses TRBV29-1 with TRBJ1-6; TRBD1 is a possible D gene (6 bases). V dropped 6 bases and J dropped 9 bases, with 12 bases sitting between them. The V gene's germline CDR1 is SQVTM and CDR2 ANQGSEA. This CDR3 has 12 residues. The CDR3 nucleotides are TGCAGCGTACGGGACATCGGTTCACCCCTCCACTTT. Residues: CSVRDIGSPLHF.

The CDR3 DNA follows: TGCGCCAGCAGAAACCAACAGGGAGAGAATTCACCCCTCCACTTT. Translating it yields CASRNQQGENSPLHF. The chain combines TRBV10-2 with TRBJ1-6; TRBD1 might be the D (6 bases). Germline lookup yields CDR1 WSHSY and CDR2 SAAADI. This CDR3 has 15 amino acids. Trimming left V 6 bases short and J 7 bases short, with 16 bases between.

The chain carries TRBV12-5 and TRBJ1-1, with a tentative D call TRBD1 (5 bases). CDR1 is LGHNT and CDR2 is FRNRAP in the germline V gene. The CDR3 has 16 amino acids. Trimming removed 0 bases from V and 3 bases from J, with 14 bases in between. The chain's CDR3 is CASGLVLGGGDTEAFF. The CDR3 DNA reads as TGTGCTAGTGGTTTGGTACTGGGGGGAGGAGACACTGAAGCTTTCTTT.

This chain connects TRBV30 to TRBJ2-7; 9 bases fit TRBD1. This CDR3 spans 15 amino acids. Losses at the gene ends were 1 base for V and 2 bases for J; bases not matched to a gene: 6. Germline-derived CDR1 and CDR2 are GTSNPN and SVGIG (reference sequence). In nucleotides, the CDR3 is TGTGCCTGGAGTGGGGACAGGGAAGATCCCTACGAGCAGTACTTC. Its translation: CAWSGDREDPYEQYF.